Presented here are 26 T cell receptor beta chains from one specimen sequenced in a study of beta chain features in type 1 diabetes. Since all of the isolated RNA was reverse transcribed, expressed TCRB transcripts were what got sequenced. Libraries were prepared by immunoSEQ multiplex PCR; TCRdb keeps only in-frame clonotypes and omits some of them. This table holds some 250,000 clones, 27% found once. The sequenced material came from central memory CD4+ T cells from blood. Receptor source: a man aged 25 to 45 in good health.

This clone came up once. The genes are TRBV30 and TRBJ1-6; D is possibly TRBD1 (5 bases). From germline, CDR1 is GTSNPN and CDR2 SVGIG (reference sequence). Trimming cost V 3 bases and J 7 bases, with 22 bases left between them. The CDR3 has 17 residues. CDR3 in amino acids: CAWRDIKTVLGNSPLHF. CDR3 coding DNA: TGTGCCTGGAGAGACATAAAGACAGTCCTGGGGAATTCACCCCTCCACTTT.

V usage is TRBV10-3 and J usage is TRBJ2-3; D is unclear. Trimming removed 0 bases at V and 6 bases at J, with 4 bases between. The germline V gene has CDR1 ENHRY and CDR2 SYGVKD. The CDR3 has 12 residues. This CDR3 is CAISESADTQYF. CDR3 nucleotides: TGTGCCATCAGTGAGTCCGCGGATACGCAGTATTTT.

This clone was recorded many times. This chain joins TRBV13 and TRBJ1-1; D unclear. Trimming left V 4 bases short and J 4 bases short, with 13 bases between. CDR1 and CDR2 from the germline V gene are PRHDT and FYEKMQ (reference sequence). The CDR3 totals 14 residues. The CDR3 loop is CASSSGRRGTEAFF. The DNA of the CDR3 is TGTGCCAGCAGCTCCGGTCGTCGGGGCACTGAAGCTTTCTTT.

This clone was detected a few times. The rearrangement joins TRBV7-2 to TRBJ2-4, with D perhaps matching TRBD1 (7 bases). The CDR3 consists of 13 residues. V was cut by 6 bases and J by 6 bases, with 12 bases left in between. Looked up from germline, CDR1 is SGHTA and CDR2 is FQGNSA. The CDR3 nucleotides are TGTGCCAGCAGGAGGGGGGACAGAAACATTCAGTACTTC. Translation gives CASRRGDRNIQYF.

The table lists this clone with a few counts. V gene TRBV29-1 combines with J gene TRBJ2-3; 9 bases match TRBD2. The CDR3 is made up of 13 amino acids. V was clipped by 5 bases and J by 2 bases; unmatched bases: 2. Germline values: CDR1 SQVTM, CDR2 ANQGSEA. CDR3 region: CSVPSGNTDTQYF. DNA of the CDR3: TGCAGCGTTCCTAGCGGGAACACAGATACGCAGTATTTT.

The gene calls are TRBV6-5 and TRBJ2-3, with 8 bases fitting TRBD2. The V and J ends lost 8 bases and 4 bases, in that order; junction bases with no gene match: 5. The CDR3 covers 13 residues. Germline loops: CDR1 MNHEY, CDR2 SVGAGI. The DNA for the CDR3 is TGTGCCAGCTCGCGGGGGGCGTCAGATACGCAGTATTTT. Translating gives CASSRGASDTQYF.

The chain has TRBV10-1 and TRBJ1-1, with D possibly TRBD1 on 5 matching bases. There are 15 residues in the CDR3. Germline values: CDR1 WNHNN, CDR2 SYGVQD (reference sequence). The ends were cut back, 7 bases at V and 0 bases at J, with 15 bases in the middle. Here the CDR3 DNA reads TGCGCCAGCAAGCTGGCAGGGCCTATGAACACTGAAGCTTTCTTT. Protein: CASKLAGPMNTEAFF.

A few counts support this clone. This chain links TRBV5-1 with TRBJ1-2; D gene ambiguous. Deletions cut 0 bases from V and 4 bases from J, with 10 bases between. In germline, CDR1 is SGHRS, CDR2 YFSETQ. The CDR3 is 14 residues long. CDR3 coding DNA: TGCGCCAGCAGCTTGGACCCGGGGATCTATGGCTACACCTTC. It is translated as CASSLDPGIYGYTF.

The V and J genes are TRBV28 and TRBJ2-5; D might be TRBD1 (5 bases). The V end was cut by 6 bases, the J end by 0 bases, with 11 bases between. Germline loops: CDR1 MDHEN, CDR2 SYDVKM. This CDR3 contains 14 residues. CDR3 coding DNA: TGTGCCAGCAGATTACCAGGGAACCAAGAGACCCAGTACTTC. This codes for CASRLPGNQETQYF.

The V call is TRBV5-1, the J call TRBJ2-1; 8 positions match TRBD2. With V trimmed by 2 bases and J by 7 bases, 8 bases remained unmatched. The CDR3 has 15 amino acids. CDR1 and CDR2 (germline): SGHRS, YFSETQ. The CDR3 bases are TGCGCCAGCAGCTTTAGCCCCGGGGGGGCGAATGAGCAGTTCTTC. The encoded protein is CASSFSPGGANEQFF.

This chain connects TRBV7-9 to TRBJ1-6; D is undetermined. This CDR3 has 13 amino acids. The V end was cut by 8 bases, the J end by 8 bases, with 13 bases between. Germline loops: CDR1 SEHNR, CDR2 FQNEAQ (reference sequence). CDR3 nucleotide sequence: TGTGCCAGCTCCGGGTCTAGGGATTCACCCCTCCACTTT. This encodes CASSGSRDSPLHF.

This clone was observed a few times. The genes are TRBV2 and TRBJ2-7, with 7 nucleotides matching TRBD1. CDR1 is SNHLY and CDR2 is FYNNEI in the germline V gene. CDR3 length: 13 amino acids. J was trimmed by 2 bases and V by 6 bases; bases with no gene match: 4. The CDR3 sequence: CASSPQGAYEQYF. CDR3 nucleotides: TGTGCCAGCAGCCCCCAGGGGGCCTACGAGCAGTACTTC.

This rearrangement joins TRBV11-2 to TRBJ1-5, with D possibly being TRBD1 (5 bases). Trimming took 1 base from V and 3 from J, leaving 7 bases between them. Germline CDR1 and CDR2: SGHAT and FQNNGV. This CDR3 contains 14 residues. As DNA, the CDR3 is TGTGCCAGCAGCTTAGGACAGTTCAATCAGCCCCAGCATTTT. Translating it yields CASSLGQFNQPQHF.

In this sample, this clone turned up a few times. The chain links TRBV6-6 to TRBJ2-7; D uncertain. Trimming shortened V by 2 bases and J by 5 bases, and 19 bases separated the two germline ends. This CDR3 region has 16 residues. Per germline, CDR1 MNHNY and CDR2 SVGAGI (reference sequence). The CDR3 loop reads CASSYADGPGVHEQYF. CDR3 in DNA: TGTGCCAGCAGTTACGCGGACGGGCCCGGAGTACACGAGCAGTACTTC.

This clone has a handful of counts. The chain has TRBV4-1 and TRBJ2-1; D unresolved. V was cut by 1 base and J by 0 bases, with 4 bases left in between. The CDR3 length is 14 residues. Germline V gene data show CDR1 as MGHRA and CDR2 as YSYEKL. CDR3 bases: TGCGCCAGCAGCCAAGCTAGCTCCTACAATGAGCAGTTCTTC. Amino acids: CASSQASSYNEQFF.

The CDR3, as DNA: TGCAGTGCTAGTGGGGACACTGAAGCTTTCTTT. It specifies CSASGDTEAFF. This sequence joins TRBV20-1 and TRBJ1-1; D unresolved. The CDR3 runs 11 residues. Germline V lookup: CDR1 DFQATT, CDR2 SNEGSKA (reference sequence). Trimming removed 3 bases at V and 3 bases at J, with 5 bases between.

The J gene is TRBJ2-7, the V gene TRBV30; D is undetermined. CDR1 is GTSNPN and CDR2 is SVGIG in the germline V gene (reference sequence). Trimming cost V 2 bases and J 0 bases, with 11 bases left between them. The CDR3 length is 14 residues. DNA of the CDR3: TGTGCCTGGAGTACATTGCACAGCTCCTACGAGCAGTACTTC. It codes for CAWSTLHSSYEQYF.

This clone was found a few times. The V call is TRBV6-5, the J call TRBJ2-3; the D gene is possibly TRBD1 (5 bases). Trimming shortened V by 7 bases and J by 1 base, and 15 bases separated the two germline ends. This CDR3 region has 15 residues. From germline, CDR1 is MNHEY and CDR2 SVGAGI. The CDR3 here is CASKTAGFGTDTQYF. CDR3 DNA sequence: TGTGCCAGCAAAACGGCAGGGTTTGGCACAGATACGCAGTATTTT.

This clone occurred a few times. The rearrangement uses TRBV11-2 and TRBJ2-1; 13 nucleotides line up with TRBD2. Trimming took 4 bases from V and 6 from J; bases not matched to a gene: 3. The CDR3 has 15 amino acids. CDR1 is SGHAT and CDR2 is FQNNGV in the germline V gene. The CDR3 DNA reads as TGTGCCAGCAGCTATGGACTAGCGGGAGTCAATGAGCAGTTCTTC. Translation: CASSYGLAGVNEQFF.

This chain connects TRBV5-8 to TRBJ2-5; 11 positions match TRBD2. CDR3 length equals 18 residues. Germline V gives CDR1 SGHTS, CDR2 YDEGEE. The trim removed 0 bases at V and 2 bases at J, leaving 9 bases unmatched. Here the CDR3 reads CASSLGILAGGDQETQYF. In nucleotides, the CDR3 is TGTGCCAGCAGCTTGGGTATCCTAGCGGGGGGAGATCAAGAGACCCAGTACTTC.

This clone was counted a few times. This chain links TRBV9 with TRBJ2-7; 9 bases fit TRBD2. J gave up 4 bases and V 3 bases, and 11 bases lay outside the gene matches. CDR1 and CDR2 (germline): SGDLS, YYNGEE. CDR3 size: 16 residues. The CDR3 protein is CASSAGTSFYSYEQYF. CDR3 sequence (DNA): TGTGCCAGCAGCGCAGGGACTAGCTTTTACTCTTACGAGCAGTACTTC.

This clone was detected only a few times. The chain is built from TRBV28 and TRBJ2-7; 11 bases align to TRBD2. Germline V gives CDR1 MDHEN, CDR2 SYDVKM. This CDR3 has 15 residues. V lost 6 bases to trimming and J lost 0 bases; unmatched junction nucleotides: 4. The CDR3 sequence: CASRVAGGTSYEQYF. The CDR3 nucleotides read TGTGCCAGCAGAGTAGCGGGAGGGACCTCCTACGAGCAGTACTTC.

The rearrangement uses TRBV6-4 and TRBJ1-1, with D uncertain. The length of the CDR3 is 11 residues. Germline values: CDR1 MRHNA, CDR2 SNTAGT. The ends were cut back, 10 bases at V and 12 bases at J, with 18 bases in the middle. The CDR3 protein is CAIFRGKRSFF. In DNA, the CDR3 is TGTGCCATCTTTAGAGGGAAAAGATCTTTCTTT.

The J gene is TRBJ2-5, the V gene TRBV29-1, with TRBD1 identical over 7 bases. V shed 7 bases and J 2 bases; nucleotides not matched to a gene: 7. This CDR3 has 13 residues. Per the germline V gene, CDR1 is SQVTM and CDR2 is ANQGSEA. CDR3 residues: CSGATGLQETQYF. The CDR3 DNA reads TGCAGCGGGGCGACAGGGCTACAAGAGACCCAGTACTTC.

This clone was observed a few times. This chain connects TRBV7-9 to TRBJ2-7; possibly TRBD2 for D (5 bases). Deletions cut 5 bases from V and 7 bases from J, with 18 bases between. The CDR3 contains 14 residues. Germline-derived CDR1 and CDR2 are SEHNR and FQNEAQ (reference sequence). The CDR3 here is CASSHGRATGEQYF. CDR3 DNA: TGTGCCAGCAGCCATGGCCGTGCAACGGGAGAGCAGTACTTC. Variable domain in full (rest from reference TRBV7-9 and TRBJ2-7): DTGVSQNPRHKITKRGQNVTFRCDPISEHNRLYWYRQTLGQGPEFLTYFQNEAQLEKSRLLSDRFSAERPKGSFSTLEIQRTEQGDSAMYLCASSHGRATGEQYFGPGTRLTVT.

This clone was seen a handful of times. A junction boundary mismatches the germline segment, possibly from a read error. This sequence joins TRBV30 and TRBJ1-1; D perhaps matches TRBD1 (6 bases). Per the germline V gene, CDR1 is GTSNPN and CDR2 is SVGIG (reference sequence). The CDR3 spans 13 residues. The CDR3: CARSHRDNTEAFF. For the CDR3, the DNA is TGTGCCCGGAGCCACAGGGACAATACTGAAGCTTTCTTT.